Below, 29 T cell receptor beta chains from the same sample are listed, as sequenced in a study of breast tumors, draining lymph nodes, adjacent tissues (dated by TCRdb to the mid-2010s). The library was prepared using multiplex PCR. Sequencing was performed on an Illumina HiSeq 2000. The raw public data were reprocessed by TCRdb itself: fastp quality trimming at Q25, MiXCR clonotype calling, in-frame beta chains only. Duplicate CDR3 protein sequences are folded into a single record with the most common DNA and genes. The sample has approximately 230,000 distinct CDR3 sequences on record, around 34% of them singletons. The ten largest clones add up to over 3.5% of the sample. Lymph node samples came from the axillary draining lymph nodes of breast cancer patients. The sample comprised axillary lymph node tissue. These receptors all come from a female donor with breast cancer. Some clones in this sample may be carry-over from other donors' samples.

This chain links TRBV20-1 with TRBJ2-5, with 8 bases aligning to TRBD2. V was clipped by 0 bases and J by 5 bases; unmatched bases: 11. CDR3 length: 16 residues. Germline V CDR1 and CDR2: DFQATT, SNEGSKA (reference sequence). In DNA, the CDR3 is TGCAGTGCTAGAGATGGGGCGGGAGGAAGGGTGGAGACCCAGTACTTC. This translates into CSARDGAGGRVETQYF.

About this clonotype: A read error is possible here, since a much larger clone lies one base away. V and J are TRBV11-3 and TRBJ2-5, with a tentative D call TRBD2 (6 bases). The CDR3 runs 15 residues. CDR1 and CDR2 (germline): SGHNT, YENEEA. The CDR3 region has the DNA TGTGCCAGCAGCCCGGGGGACTTTACGGGGGAGACCCAGGACTTC. Residues: CASSPGDFTGETQDF.

In the case of this clonotype: One end of the junction does not line up with germline, which may come from a read error. The gene calls are TRBV10-3 and TRBJ1-2; tentative D call: TRBD1 (5 bases). This CDR3 contains 15 residues. Germline loops: CDR1 ENHRY, CDR2 SYGVKD. DNA of the CDR3: TGTGCCATCAGTGGGTCGCAGGGTACTAACTATGGTTACACCTTC. As protein: CAISGSQGTNYGYTF.

This clonotype was seen many times. J is TRBJ2-3 and V is TRBV12-3 or TRBV12-4; D unresolved. The CDR3 extends over 12 amino acids. V gave up 6 bases and J gave up 4 bases, with 8 bases separating them. DNA for the CDR3: TGTGCCAGCAGAGGGCTGGCAGATACGCAGTATTTT. It specifies CASRGLADTQYF.

This clonotype was observed many times. Written as DNA, the CDR3 is TGCAGCGTAGGCGGCTTGGTGGGTGGGACCCAGTACTTC. This sequence encodes CSVGGLVGGTQYF. The V call is TRBV29-1, the J call TRBJ2-5, with D hard to call. The CDR3 runs to 13 residues. Germline CDR1 SQVTM, CDR2 ANQGSEA. V lost 6 bases, J lost 7 bases, and 18 bases lay in between.

To note about this clonotype: One end of the junction does not line up with germline, which may come from a read error. This chain links TRBV2 with TRBJ2-7; D is perhaps TRBD2 (5 bases). The CDR3 loop spans 15 amino acids. Germline V lookup: CDR1 SNHLY, CDR2 FYNNEI. CDR3 protein: CARSAREEGSYEQYF. CDR3 DNA sequence: TGTGCCCGCAGTGCTAGAGAAGAGGGTTCCTACGAGCAGTACTTC.

The rearrangement links TRBV29-1 to TRBJ1-6, with 7 nucleotides matching TRBD1. The CDR3 runs 16 residues. Germline V CDR1 and CDR2: SQVTM, ANQGSEA. Trimming cost V 8 bases and J 2 bases; bases outside gene matches: 12. The CDR3 here is CSLDRGQLTYNSPLHF. For the CDR3, the DNA is TGCAGCTTAGACCGGGGACAGTTAACCTATAATTCACCCCTCCACTTT.

This clonotype was seen repeatedly, ten times or more. The chain combines TRBV12-3 or TRBV12-4 with TRBJ2-7; 9 bases match TRBD2. Trimming removed 3 bases from V and 4 bases from J; junction bases left unmatched: 4. The length of the CDR3 is 14 residues. The CDR3 spells CASSFQREAYEQYF. CDR3 bases: TGTGCCAGCAGTTTCCAGCGGGAGGCTTACGAGCAGTACTTC.

This clonotype appeared many times. The J gene is TRBJ2-2, the V gene TRBV29-1, with D perhaps matching TRBD2 (7 bases). Trimming removed 7 bases from V and 4 bases from J, with 13 bases in between. This CDR3 is 13 amino acids long. Per the germline V gene, CDR1 is SQVTM and CDR2 is ANQGSEA. In nucleotides, the CDR3 is TGCAGCGCCTGGGGGGGGCGCACCGGGGAGCTGTTTTTT. Residues: CSAWGGRTGELFF.

Worth noting for this clonotype: Lacking the conserved final phenylalanine or tryptophan, this CDR3 likely reflects a read error. The limits of the CDR3 on the DNA are not certain, so only TCRdb's listed CDR3 is given. The J gene is TRBJ2-3, the V gene TRBV10-3. The length of the CDR3 is 8 amino acids, counting both ends. CDR1 and CDR2 (germline): ENHRY, SYGVKD. The CDR3 loop is CAISESLA.

This clonotype was recorded at least ten times. The genes are TRBV7-8 and TRBJ1-4; 8 bases map to TRBD1. The J segment lost 5 bases and the V segment lost 5 bases, leaving 7 bases of the junction unmatched. Germline V gene data show CDR1 as SGHVS and CDR2 as FQNEAQ. This CDR3 spans 15 amino acids. The CDR3 sequence: CASSGGTGSNEKLFF. As DNA, the CDR3 is TGTGCCAGCAGCGGGGGGACAGGATCAAATGAAAAACTGTTTTTT.

This clonotype was counted ten times or more. Germline and junction disagree at one end, which may indicate a read error. The rearrangement uses TRBV12-3 or TRBV12-4 and TRBJ2-5; 10 bases align to TRBD2. This CDR3 is 15 amino acids long. The CDR3 is CASSLAGAGGETQYF. The CDR3 region has the DNA TGTGCCAGCAGTCTAGCGGGAGCGGGAGGAGAGACCCAGTACTTC.

This chain connects TRBV12-3 or TRBV12-4 to TRBJ2-3; 8 bases match TRBD2. The CDR3 runs to 16 residues. Trimming removed 6 bases from V and 2 bases from J; junction bases left unmatched: 10. DNA of the CDR3: TGTGCCAGCAGGTCGACTAGCGCGGGGATCACAGATACGCAGTATTTT. This sequence encodes CASRSTSAGITDTQYF.

In its sample, this clonotype was seen many times. The chain recombines TRBV4-1 with TRBJ1-2, with 9 nucleotides matching TRBD1. CDR1 MGHRA and CDR2 YSYEKL come from the germline V gene. The trim removed 4 bases at V and 2 bases at J, leaving 5 bases unmatched. The CDR3 has 15 residues. CDR3 nucleotide sequence: TGCGCCAGCAGCCGACGGGACAGGGAGAACTATGGCTACACCTTC. Protein sequence: CASSRRDRENYGYTF.

This clonotype was observed many times. The rearrangement joins TRBV7-2 to TRBJ2-2; TRBD1 aligns across 9 bases. The CDR3 runs to 15 residues. Trimming at V came to 5 bases and at J to 4 bases, leaving 5 bases not matched to a gene. Germline values: CDR1 SGHTA, CDR2 FQGNSA. CDR3 loop: CASSMGQGRTGELFF. The DNA of the CDR3 is TGTGCCAGCAGCATGGGACAGGGACGCACCGGGGAGCTGTTTTTT.

This clonotype appeared a few times. The J gene is TRBJ2-1, the V gene TRBV11-3; D could derive from TRBD1 or TRBD2 (6 bases each). V lost 0 bases to trimming and J lost 9 bases, with 15 bases between them. This CDR3 has 15 amino acids. The germline CDR1 and CDR2 sequences are SGHNT and YENEEA. The CDR3 DNA reads TGTGCCAGCAGCTTAGATTCGGGGGCTGGGGGTGAGCAGTTCTTC. This encodes CASSLDSGAGGEQFF.

CDR3 protein: CSARPGTGEYGYTF. The DNA of the CDR3 is TGCAGCGCCCGCCCCGGGACAGGGGAGTATGGCTACACCTTC. The V gene is TRBV29-1, the J gene TRBJ1-2, with 10 nucleotides matching TRBD1. The germline V gene has CDR1 SQVTM and CDR2 ANQGSEA. V gave up 7 bases and J gave up 5 bases; unmatched junction bases: 10. The CDR3 length is 14 residues.

This clonotype was detected many times. The genes are TRBV5-1 and TRBJ2-3; D might be TRBD2 (5 bases). Germline CDR1 SGHRS, CDR2 YFSETQ. The CDR3 length is 16 residues. Between the trimmed V and J ends, which lost 5 bases and 2 bases, there was a span of 18 bases. The CDR3: CASRVAGTGDTDTQYF. The CDR3 DNA reads as TGCGCCAGCAGGGTGGCGGGCACCGGCGACACAGATACGCAGTATTTT.

This clonotype showed up many times. The chain has TRBV24-1 and TRBJ2-4; D uncertain. V was pared by 2 bases and J by 11 bases, with 12 bases between. Germline V gene lookup returns CDR1 KGHDR and CDR2 SFDVKD. The CDR3 consists of 13 residues. CDR3 amino acids: CATSDSEARLQYF. Written as DNA, the CDR3 is TGTGCCACCAGTGATTCCGAGGCTCGCCTTCAGTACTTC.

This clonotype was counted at least ten times. V usage is TRBV5-1 and J usage is TRBJ2-1; D unclear. CDR3 length: 13 residues. Germline-derived CDR1 and CDR2 are SGHRS and YFSETQ. The V and J ends lost 0 bases and 4 bases respectively, with 5 bases between them. The CDR3 DNA reads as TGCGCCAGCAGCTTGGAACAGTACAATGAGCAGTTCTTC. Translating it yields CASSLEQYNEQFF.

Comments on this clonotype: This clone may be a read error of a much larger clone one base away. The chain is built from TRBV5-1 and TRBJ2-3; TRBD1 agrees at 8 bases. This CDR3 comprises 16 residues. V gave up 0 bases and J gave up 4 bases; unmatched junction bases: 7. Germline CDR1 is SGHRS and CDR2 is YFSETQ. CDR3 amino acids: CASSLEGWTGSDTQYF. The CDR3 nucleotides are TGCGCCAGCAGCTTGGAAGGATGGACAGGGTCAGATACGCAGTATTTT.

The sample holds many counts of this clonotype. The chain recombines TRBV14 with TRBJ2-1; no reliable D call. This CDR3 region has 14 residues. V was trimmed by 2 bases and J by 7 bases, leaving 12 bases between them. The V gene's germline CDR1 is SGHDN and CDR2 FVKESK. The CDR3 coding sequence is TGTGCCAGCAGCCAATTCCTAGGCTCGAATGAGCAGTTCTTC. It is translated as CASSQFLGSNEQFF.

This clonotype was recorded at least ten times. V gene TRBV11-2 combines with J gene TRBJ2-7; D is ambiguous. Germline V gene data show CDR1 as SGHAT and CDR2 as FQNNGV. Deletions cut 4 bases from V and 0 bases from J, with 7 bases between. The CDR3 has 13 residues. The CDR3 reads CASSSSPSYEQYF. Here the CDR3 DNA reads TGTGCCAGCAGCTCCAGTCCCTCCTACGAGCAGTACTTC.

There are many counts of this clonotype. The chain carries TRBV15 and TRBJ2-5; D tentatively reads TRBD1 or TRBD2 (5 bases each). Germline V gives CDR1 LNHNV, CDR2 YYDKDF (reference sequence). The CDR3 has 16 amino acids. Trimming stripped 1 base from V and 5 bases from J, with 17 bases between. The DNA for the CDR3 is TGTGCCACCAGCAGAGGAGGGGAGATCGGCTTGGAGACCCAGTACTTC. It is translated as CATSRGGEIGLETQYF.

This clonotype was seen a few times. This chain connects TRBV6-5 to TRBJ1-2; TRBD1 might be the D (6 bases). The CDR3 contains 17 residues. Trimming left V 0 bases short and J 0 bases short, with 14 bases between. Germline V gene lookup returns CDR1 MNHEY and CDR2 SVGAGI. In nucleotides, the CDR3 is TGTGCCAGCAGTTACTCCGGGGGGCCCCAAGCTAACTATGGCTACACCTTC. Amino acid sequence: CASSYSGGPQANYGYTF.

This clonotype turned up a few times. V gene TRBV7-6 combines with J gene TRBJ1-6; D is undetermined. Germline lookup yields CDR1 SGHVS and CDR2 FNYEAQ. The CDR3 contains 14 residues. CDR3 in DNA: TGTGCTAGAGACCGACCGCTGGATGATTCACCCCTCCACTTT. It translates to CARDRPLDDSPLHF.

This clonotype was found many times. The chain carries TRBV6-6 and TRBJ2-1; TRBD2 aligns across 12 bases. J gave up 9 bases and V 5 bases, and 8 bases lay outside the gene matches. There are 15 residues in the CDR3. CDR1 and CDR2 (germline): MNHNY, SVGAGI (reference sequence). CDR3 coding DNA: TGTGCCAGCAGTACCTCTAGCGGGGGGGCCCGTGAGCAGTTCTTC. It is translated as CASSTSSGGAREQFF.

The chain uses TRBV6-1 and TRBJ1-6; tentative D call: TRBD1 (6 bases). The ends were cut back, 2 bases at V and 7 bases at J, with 15 bases in the middle. This CDR3 is built from 16 residues. Germline assignment: CDR1 MNHNS and CDR2 SASEGT. CDR3 in DNA: TGTGCCAGCAGTGAAAGGGTAGGGCAGGGGAATTCACCCCTCCACTTT. It translates to CASSERVGQGNSPLHF.

The genes are TRBV5-8 and TRBJ2-1, with D uncertain. V was shortened by 1 base and J by 4 bases, with 6 bases between the two germline ends. CDR1 is SGHTS, CDR2 YDEGEE, per germline. The CDR3 is 13 residues long. CDR3: CASSLPGYNEQFF. The CDR3 bases are TGTGCCAGCAGCTTGCCAGGATACAATGAGCAGTTCTTC.